This T cell receptor beta chain was captured by sequencing in a study of blood T cell repertoires in COVID-19. Study context: Acute and convalescent COVID-19 specimens originated in the United States, Italy and Spain. From T cells, B-cell-depleted T cells, or PBMCs came the material, which was cDNA or gDNA.

CDR1 is SGHRS and CDR2 is YFSETQ in the germline V gene. V was pared by 5 bases and J by 1 base, with 6 bases of the junction left unmatched. CDR3 length: 16 amino acids. In the authors' methods: How many nucleated cells were present was estimated from reference gene primer amplification. Measured with immunoSEQ multiplex PCR; TCRdb has only the in-frame clones, and not every one. V and J calls and clone size are those listed in that table; D and trimming were worked out from the DNA. The sample has about 47,000 clones; approximately 71% are singletons. This clonotype originated in an elderly man with acute or convalescent COVID-19. Material for sequencing was peripheral blood. The chain carries TRBV5-1 and TRBJ2-2, with TRBD2 matching 9 bases. The CDR3 coding sequence is TGCGCCAGCAGTAGTAGCGGGGGAATGAACACCGGGGAGCTGTTTTTT. It codes for CASSSSGGMNTGELFF.